The TCR beta chain described here comes from a study of blood T cells in healthy people across ages. This clonotype appeared many times. For the second PCR, which ran for roughly 6 to 12 cycles, a sample-barcoded 5' primer and a J-beta primer mix were used. TCRdb reprocessed the 5' RACE reads via MiXCR and lists one record per CDR3 protein. The table lists 550,000 to 750,000 distinct CDR3 sequences, 21% of them singletons. Trimming took off 0 bases at V and 0 bases at J, with 12 bases between the two ends. Germline V gene lookup returns CDR1 KGHSH and CDR2 LQKENI. CDR3 size: 16 residues. What was sequenced was blood. This receptor was taken from a man between 65 and 85 years old in good health. The chain has TRBV18 and TRBJ2-7, with D possibly being TRBD2 (5 bases). CDR3 nucleotides: TGTGCCAGCTCACCACCCGGACCCCTAGCCTCCTACGAGCAGTACTTC. Translating gives CASSPPGPLASYEQYF.